These 20 T cell receptor beta chains originate from one sample sequenced in a study of cytomegalovirus exposure and HLA in healthy donors. It was with 60 Vbeta and 13 Jbeta primers that the PCR ran. The assay was immunoSEQ multiplex PCR, and TCRdb's table has in-frame clones only and misses some. The data show tens of thousands of clones, around 80% seen once. Sequenced: PBMCs. The source of these receptors is a male donor in good health and CMV-seropositive.

The chain employs TRBV28 and TRBJ2-2, with D perhaps matching TRBD1 (6 bases). CDR1 and CDR2 from the germline V gene are MDHEN and SYDVKM. This CDR3 spans 14 amino acids. The V end was cut by 1 base, the J end by 5 bases, with 8 bases between. Here the CDR3 reads CASSLSGVTGELFF. The CDR3 DNA reads TGTGCCAGCAGTTTATCAGGGGTGACCGGGGAGCTGTTTTTT.

The chain has TRBV9 and TRBJ2-3, with 7 bases that match TRBD2. The germline V gene has CDR1 SGDLS and CDR2 YYNGEE. The V gene end was trimmed by 4 bases and the J gene end by 2 bases; junction bases not matched to a gene: 7. This CDR3 is 15 amino acids long. The CDR3 protein is CASSLPAGDTDTQYF. The CDR3 region has the DNA TGTGCCAGCAGCCTACCTGCGGGGGACACAGATACGCAGTATTTT.

The chain employs TRBV30 and TRBJ1-3; 7 bases map to TRBD1. The CDR3 totals 17 residues. V was clipped by 0 bases and J by 6 bases; unmatched bases: 14. Per the germline V gene, CDR1 is GTSNPN and CDR2 is SVGIG (reference sequence). The CDR3 here is CAWSVRLNRGHENTIYF. The CDR3 DNA reads as TGTGCCTGGAGTGTACGGCTCAATAGGGGGCACGAAAACACCATATATTTT.

This clone appeared a few times. The CDR3 DNA reads as TGTGCCTGGAGTGTATCGAGCGGCACTGAAGCTTTCTTT. Translated, it gives CAWSVSSGTEAFF. The chain carries TRBV30 and TRBJ1-1, with no clear D. V was cut by 0 bases and J by 4 bases, with 9 bases left in between. Germline CDR1 is GTSNPN and CDR2 is SVGIG (reference sequence). The CDR3 length is 13 residues.

The V gene is TRBV6-6, the J gene TRBJ2-7; tentatively, D is TRBD1 (6 bases). Trimming pared 10 bases from V and 2 bases from J, leaving 12 bases between. The length of the CDR3 is 12 residues. Germline CDR1 reads MNHNY; CDR2 reads SVGAGI (reference sequence). In DNA form, the CDR3 reads TGTGCCACCGGGGACATGACCTACGAGCAGTACTTC. This translates into CATGDMTYEQYF.

The chain combines TRBV19 with TRBJ1-1, with D unclear. V lost 1 base and J 6 bases, leaving 6 bases between the germline ends. CDR1 and CDR2 (germline): LNHDA, SQIVND (reference sequence). The CDR3 sequence is 12 residues long. CDR3 sequence reads: CASSIGESEAFF. As DNA, the CDR3 is TGTGCCAGTAGTATAGGGGAGTCTGAAGCTTTCTTT.

This rearrangement joins TRBV14 to TRBJ2-2; D is perhaps TRBD2 (5 bases). There are 16 residues in the CDR3. V was shortened by 2 bases and J by 1 base, with 11 bases between the two germline ends. Germline V gene data show CDR1 as SGHDN and CDR2 as FVKESK. CDR3 in amino acids: CASSQNRGLNTGELFF. DNA of the CDR3: TGTGCCAGCAGCCAAAACAGAGGGCTGAACACCGGGGAGCTGTTTTTT.

This chain uses TRBV21-1 with TRBJ2-7; the table assigns TRBD2, which was not confirmed against the DNA. TRBV21-1 is a known pseudogene. This CDR3 region has 15 residues. CDR3 sequence reads: CARHREEVSGGDQYF. As DNA, the CDR3 is TGTGCCAGGCATAGGGAGGAAGTGAGCGGGGGCGACCAGTACTTC.

The chain links TRBV2 to TRBJ2-3; a weak D match, TRBD1 (6 bases). Germline CDR1 and CDR2: SNHLY and FYNNEI. Deletions cut 8 bases from V and 1 base from J, with 10 bases between. There are 13 residues in the CDR3. For the CDR3, the DNA is TGTGCCAGCGGGGGCCCAGGCACAGATACGCAGTATTTT. This codes for CASGGPGTDTQYF.

The chain combines TRBV15 with TRBJ2-5, with D perhaps matching TRBD1 (6 bases). CDR1 LNHNV and CDR2 YYDKDF come from the germline V gene (reference sequence). Deletions cut 0 bases from V and 4 bases from J, with 15 bases between. This CDR3 is built from 16 residues. CDR3 coding DNA: TGTGCCACCAGCAGAGATCTAGGGCCAGGGGCAGAGACCCAGTACTTC. This translates into CATSRDLGPGAETQYF.

CDR3 DNA sequence: TGTGCCAGCAGCCCGGCCGGGACAGGGAAACATTGGCAGTACTTC. This sequence encodes CASSPAGTGKHWQYF. This sequence joins TRBV7-8 and TRBJ2-7; 9 nucleotides line up with TRBD1. This CDR3 region has 15 residues. V lost 5 bases, J lost 9 bases, and 14 bases stayed unmatched. Germline V gene lookup returns CDR1 SGHVS and CDR2 FQNEAQ.

The chain is built from TRBV2 and TRBJ2-5; maybe TRBD1 (6 bases). There are 15 residues in the CDR3. From germline, CDR1 is SNHLY and CDR2 FYNNEI. The V end lost 7 bases, the J end lost 7 bases, and 22 bases lay between the germline ends. CDR3 bases: TGTGCCAGCACCTCGGAAACAGGGTTGGAAGCGACCCAGTACTTC. Protein sequence: CASTSETGLEATQYF.

This rearrangement joins TRBV5-6 to TRBJ1-6, with D hard to call. Per the germline V gene, CDR1 is SGHDT and CDR2 is YYEEEE. The CDR3 extends over 15 amino acids. Trimming pared 3 bases from V and 9 bases from J, leaving 16 bases between. The CDR3 nucleotides are TGTGCCAGCAGCTACAACTTCGGGGAGGGTTCACCCCTCCACTTT. Translation gives CASSYNFGEGSPLHF.

CDR3 in DNA: TGTGCCAGCAGCCAAAGGTCAGGGGCAGATACGCAGTATTTT. Translated, it gives CASSQRSGADTQYF. The rearrangement links TRBV7-2 to TRBJ2-3; maybe TRBD1 (6 bases). Germline loops: CDR1 SGHTA, CDR2 FQGNSA. The length of the CDR3 is 14 residues. With 5 bases removed from V and 4 bases from J, the gap between germline ends came to 13 bases.

This rearrangement joins TRBV6-1 to TRBJ2-3, with D possibly matching TRBD2 (5 bases). The CDR3 sequence is 13 residues long. V dropped 1 base and J dropped 4 bases, with 6 bases sitting between them. In germline, CDR1 is MNHNS, CDR2 SASEGT. The CDR3 sequence: CASSEGTPDTQYF. The CDR3 nucleotides read TGTGCCAGCAGTGAAGGGACTCCAGATACGCAGTATTTT.

CDR3 sequence reads: CASSYSGGAVRETQYF. CDR3 nucleotide sequence: TGTGCCAGCAGTTACAGCGGGGGCGCTGTAAGGGAGACCCAGTACTTC. The V gene is TRBV6-5, the J gene TRBJ2-5; 8 bases are a match to TRBD2. This CDR3 region has 16 residues. The germline V gene encodes CDR1 MNHEY and CDR2 SVGAGI. V was pared by 2 bases and J by 5 bases, with 10 bases of the junction left unmatched.

The chain uses TRBV29-1 and TRBJ2-1; 10 bases are a match to TRBD2. J gave up 7 bases and V 0 bases, and 9 bases lay outside the gene matches. This CDR3 has 16 residues. Germline V lookup: CDR1 SQVTM, CDR2 ANQGSEA. DNA of the CDR3: TGCAGCGTTGAAGATTGGGCCCTAGCGGGAGATAATGAGCAGTTCTTC. Amino acids: CSVEDWALAGDNEQFF.

This clone was seen just once. V is TRBV2 and J is TRBJ2-2, with a possible D match to TRBD2 (5 bases). CDR3 length: 17 residues. Germline V CDR1 and CDR2: SNHLY, FYNNEI. V was trimmed by 6 bases and J by 4 bases, leaving 21 bases between them. The CDR3 DNA is TGTGCCAGCAGCCCGGTAGGGCCAGCGGCGGGCACCGGGGAGCTGTTTTTT. This encodes CASSPVGPAAGTGELFF.

V usage is TRBV19 and J usage is TRBJ1-4, with TRBD1 matching 7 bases. From germline, CDR1 is LNHDA and CDR2 SQIVND (reference sequence). The CDR3 extends over 18 amino acids. Trimming removed 6 bases from V and 0 bases from J; junction bases left unmatched: 13. CDR3 sequence (DNA): TGTGCCAGTAGCCGGGACAGCACCTGGATTGCAACTAATGAAAAACTGTTTTTT. It translates to CASSRDSTWIATNEKLFF.

This clone is a singleton in its sample. The V call is TRBV6-5, the J call TRBJ1-5; 9 bases align to TRBD1. Unmatched junction bases numbered 4, after V lost 5 bases and J lost 5 bases. The CDR3 sequence is 14 residues long. Per the germline V gene, CDR1 is MNHEY and CDR2 is SVGAGI. The CDR3 loop reads CASSPGQGYQPQHF. In DNA, the CDR3 is TGTGCCAGCAGTCCGGGACAGGGCTATCAGCCCCAGCATTTT.